This T cell receptor (beta chain) was profiled in a study of tumour-infiltrating T cells in Burkitt lymphoma. This clone was counted only a few times. Its antigen is unknown. Findings of the study overall: Public clonotypes, several, appeared across numerous Burkitt lymphoma patients.

This table comes from immunoSEQ multiplex PCR, and its TCRdb copy is limited to in-frame clones, with some not included. The sample lists tens of thousands of clones, around 32% occurring once. Germline V gene sequence: CDR1 SNHLY, CDR2 FYNNEI. The CDR3 sequence is 14 residues long. Trimming removed 1 base from V and 5 bases from J; junction bases left unmatched: 4. V and J are TRBV2 and TRBJ2-5; 7 nucleotides line up with TRBD1. Sequencing used tumor tissue. The receptor was isolated from a human donor with Burkitt lymphoma. CDR3 in amino acids: CASSEDRGVETQYF. CDR3 nucleotide sequence: TGTGCCAGCAGTGAAGACAGGGGCGTTGAGACCCAGTACTTC.